These 10 T cell receptor beta chains came from one sample sequenced in a study of identical twins. TCRdb re-called the 5' RACE reads with MiXCR, one entry per CDR3 protein. The data show hundreds of thousands of distinct CDR3 sequences, approximately 8.3% seen once. The same specimen was also included in a second study, on yellow fever vaccine responses in identical twins.

Material for sequencing was memory (CD45RO+) T cells sorted from blood. The source of these receptors is a woman younger than 35 in good health.

The chain recombines TRBV4-3 with TRBJ2-1; TRBD1 aligns across 9 bases. The germline V gene has CDR1 LGHNA and CDR2 YSLEER. The CDR3 runs 15 residues. After removal of 4 bases from V and 7 bases from J, the junction contained 8 bases not matched to a gene. CDR3 in amino acids: CASSPDRGFRNEQFF. CDR3 in DNA: TGCGCCAGCAGCCCCGACAGGGGGTTCAGGAATGAGCAGTTCTTC.

In this sample, this clonotype turned up a few times. The chain recombines TRBV12-3 or TRBV12-4 with TRBJ1-5; 11 bases match TRBD1. CDR3 size: 12 residues. V dropped 5 bases and J dropped 12; count of bases not matched to a gene: 3. Written as DNA, the CDR3 is TGTGCCAGCAGTCCTGGGACAGGGGGCCAGCATTTT. Translation: CASSPGTGGQHF.

This clonotype was seen only a few times. The chain is built from TRBV20-1 and TRBJ2-7, with D maybe TRBD1 (6 bases). The CDR3 is made up of 12 amino acids. CDR1 DFQATT and CDR2 SNEGSKA come from the germline V gene (reference sequence). With 1 base removed from V and 2 bases from J, the gap between germline ends came to 6 bases. CDR3 nucleotides: TGCAGTGCTAGAGGGACAGCCTACGAGCAGTACTTC. This encodes CSARGTAYEQYF.

This clonotype was found a few times. The CDR3 DNA follows: TGTGCCACCAGTGATTTGCAGGGGCAGGGTATAGAGACCCAGTACTTC. Its protein product is CATSDLQGQGIETQYF. The chain employs TRBV24-1 and TRBJ2-5; possibly TRBD1 for D (6 bases). V dropped 0 bases and J dropped 4 bases, with 14 bases sitting between them. This CDR3 contains 16 residues. Germline CDR1 and CDR2: KGHDR and SFDVKD.

This clonotype has more than one count but fewer than ten. The chain combines TRBV11-2 with TRBJ2-5; tentative D call: TRBD2 (5 bases). CDR1 SGHAT and CDR2 FQNNGV come from the germline V gene. Trimming removed 5 bases from V and 2 bases from J, with 12 bases in between. The CDR3 sequence is 14 residues long. CDR3 region: CASSHGGMQETQYF. The DNA of the CDR3 is TGTGCCAGCAGCCATGGAGGCATGCAAGAGACCCAGTACTTC.

This clonotype was recorded a few times. The genes are TRBV20-1 and TRBJ2-1; TRBD2 matches at 10 bases. V shed 6 bases and J 8 bases; nucleotides not matched to a gene: 10. The CDR3 runs to 14 residues. Germline V gene lookup returns CDR1 DFQATT and CDR2 SNEGSKA (reference sequence). CDR3 region: CSAGLLAGIDEQFF. In DNA, the CDR3 is TGCAGTGCCGGGCTACTAGCGGGGATCGATGAGCAGTTCTTC.

This clonotype has a handful of counts. The CDR3 DNA is TGCAGCGTTGAAGATGGCAGGGACGGCTACACCTTC. Translated: CSVEDGRDGYTF. The chain is built from TRBV29-1 and TRBJ1-2; possibly TRBD1 for D (5 bases). V was trimmed by 0 bases and J by 8 bases, leaving 10 bases between them. CDR1 and CDR2 (germline): SQVTM, ANQGSEA. The CDR3 runs to 12 residues.

This clonotype came up a few times. The chain couples TRBV20-1 to TRBJ1-6; 7 bases map to TRBD1. V lost 6 bases and J lost 8; bases outside the gene matches: 13. CDR1 and CDR2 from the germline V gene are DFQATT and SNEGSKA (reference sequence). This CDR3 comprises 15 residues. CDR3 amino acids: CSAPTWTGAYSPLHF. The CDR3 DNA reads as TGCAGTGCGCCTACATGGACAGGAGCCTATTCACCCCTCCACTTT.

The V and J genes are TRBV20-1 and TRBJ2-5; the match to TRBD2 covers 10 bases. V lost 5 bases and J lost 2; bases outside the gene matches: 11. The germline V gene has CDR1 DFQATT and CDR2 SNEGSKA (reference sequence). The CDR3 covers 16 residues. The CDR3 loop is CSASSAGGVTQETQYF. In DNA form, the CDR3 reads TGCAGTGCTTCCTCAGCGGGGGGGGTAACACAAGAGACCCAGTACTTC.

This clonotype was recorded at least ten times. The chain is built from TRBV5-1 and TRBJ2-5, with 9 positions matching TRBD1. With 2 bases clipped from V and 1 base from J, the junction kept 6 bases outside the gene matches. CDR1 and CDR2 from the germline V gene are SGHRS and YFSETQ. The CDR3 loop spans 16 amino acids. The CDR3 loop reads CASSLTGTGPQETQYF. CDR3 bases: TGCGCCAGCAGCTTAACCGGGACAGGGCCCCAAGAGACCCAGTACTTC. Full variable domain (remainder filled in from reference TRBV5-1 and TRBJ2-5): KAGVTQTPRYLIKTRGQQVTLSCSPISGHRSVSWYQQTPGQGLQFLFEYFSETQRNKGNFPGRFSGRQFSNSRSEMNVSTLELGDSALYLCASSLTGTGPQETQYFGPGTRLLVL.